This T cell receptor beta chain was retrieved from a study of CD8 T cells in ankylosing spondylitis. Only a few counts were recorded for this clonotype. MiXCR was run by TCRdb on the 5' RACE reads, yielding one entry per CDR3 protein. There are about 130,000 distinct CDR3 sequences in the sample; roughly 8.8% occur only once, and 2.5% to 3.5% lies in the top ten. Trimming removed 6 bases from V and 0 bases from J, with 12 bases in between. The CDR3 has 13 amino acids. The germline V gene encodes CDR1 SQVTM and CDR2 ANQGSEA. The chain has TRBV29-1 and TRBJ2-7, with D unresolved. The sample taken for sequencing was blood, either unsorted or a sorted T cell fraction (not recorded which). The clonotype was recovered from a male donor with ankylosing spondylitis or in good health (not recorded which). CDR3: CSVTALDSYEQYF. The DNA of the CDR3 is TGCAGCGTCACAGCCCTAGACTCCTACGAGCAGTACTTC.